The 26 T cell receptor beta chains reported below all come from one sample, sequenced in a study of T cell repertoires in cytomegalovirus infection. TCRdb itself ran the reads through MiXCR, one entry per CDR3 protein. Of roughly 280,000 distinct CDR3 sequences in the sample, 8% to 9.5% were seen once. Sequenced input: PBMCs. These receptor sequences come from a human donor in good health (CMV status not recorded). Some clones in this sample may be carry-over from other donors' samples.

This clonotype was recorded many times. As DNA, the CDR3 is TGCGCCAGCAGTGAGGGGTCGGTCGCAGATACGCAGTATTTT. Amino acids: CASSEGSVADTQYF. The chain uses TRBV5-1 and TRBJ2-3; tentatively, D is TRBD1 or TRBD2 (5 bases each). CDR3 size: 14 residues. Per the germline V gene, CDR1 is SGHRS and CDR2 is YFSETQ. The V end was cut by 5 bases, the J end by 4 bases, with 14 bases between.

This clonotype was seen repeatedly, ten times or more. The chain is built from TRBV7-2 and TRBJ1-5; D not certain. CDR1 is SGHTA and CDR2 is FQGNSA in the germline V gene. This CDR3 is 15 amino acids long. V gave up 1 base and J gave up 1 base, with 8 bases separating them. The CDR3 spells CASSLENRSNQPQHF. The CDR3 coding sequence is TGTGCCAGCAGCTTAGAGAACAGAAGCAATCAGCCCCAGCATTTT.

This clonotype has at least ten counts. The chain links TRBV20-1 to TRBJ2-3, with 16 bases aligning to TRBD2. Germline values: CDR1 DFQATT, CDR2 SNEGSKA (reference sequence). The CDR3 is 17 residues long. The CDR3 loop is CSGSGTSGGASPDTQYF. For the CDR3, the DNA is TGCAGCGGATCCGGGACTAGCGGGGGGGCCTCTCCAGATACGCAGTATTTT.

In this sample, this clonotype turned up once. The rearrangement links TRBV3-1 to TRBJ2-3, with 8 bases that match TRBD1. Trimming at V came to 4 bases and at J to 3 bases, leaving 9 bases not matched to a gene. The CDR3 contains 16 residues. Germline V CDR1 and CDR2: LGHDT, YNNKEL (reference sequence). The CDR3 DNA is TGTGCCAGCAGCCCACACCCAGGGGGCGCGACAGATACGCAGTATTTT. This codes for CASSPHPGGATDTQYF.

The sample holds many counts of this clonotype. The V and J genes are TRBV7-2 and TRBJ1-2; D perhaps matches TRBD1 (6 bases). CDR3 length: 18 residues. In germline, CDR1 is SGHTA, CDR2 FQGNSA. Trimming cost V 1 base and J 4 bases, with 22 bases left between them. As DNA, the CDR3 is TGTGCCAGCAGCTTAGGGCGGGCAGGGGAGAGCGTCGGCTATGGCTACACCTTC. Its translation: CASSLGRAGESVGYGYTF.

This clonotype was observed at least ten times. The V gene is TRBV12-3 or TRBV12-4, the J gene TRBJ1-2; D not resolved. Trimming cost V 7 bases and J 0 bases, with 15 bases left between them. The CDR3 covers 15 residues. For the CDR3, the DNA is TGTGCCAGCACCCATGGACGGAGAACTAACTATGGCTACACCTTC. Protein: CASTHGRRTNYGYTF.

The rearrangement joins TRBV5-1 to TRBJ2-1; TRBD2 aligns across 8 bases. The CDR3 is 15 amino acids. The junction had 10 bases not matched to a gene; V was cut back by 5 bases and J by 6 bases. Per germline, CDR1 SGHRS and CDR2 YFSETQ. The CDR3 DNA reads TGCGCCAGCAGTTATAGCGGGGTGACGAGCAATGAGCAGTTCTTC. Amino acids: CASSYSGVTSNEQFF.

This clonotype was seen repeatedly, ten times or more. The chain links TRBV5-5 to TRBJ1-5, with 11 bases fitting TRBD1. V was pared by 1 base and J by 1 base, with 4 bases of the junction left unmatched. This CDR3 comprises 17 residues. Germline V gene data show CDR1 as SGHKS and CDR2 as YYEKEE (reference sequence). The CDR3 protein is CASSLFGTGGSNQPQHF. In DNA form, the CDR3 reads TGTGCCAGCAGCTTGTTCGGGACAGGGGGGAGCAATCAGCCCCAGCATTTT.

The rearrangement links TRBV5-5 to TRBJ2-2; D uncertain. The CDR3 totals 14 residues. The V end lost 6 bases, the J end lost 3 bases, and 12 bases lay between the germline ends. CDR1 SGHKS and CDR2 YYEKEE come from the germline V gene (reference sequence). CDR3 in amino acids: CASTARGHTGELFF. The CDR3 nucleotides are TGTGCCAGCACGGCTCGCGGACACACCGGGGAGCTGTTTTTT.

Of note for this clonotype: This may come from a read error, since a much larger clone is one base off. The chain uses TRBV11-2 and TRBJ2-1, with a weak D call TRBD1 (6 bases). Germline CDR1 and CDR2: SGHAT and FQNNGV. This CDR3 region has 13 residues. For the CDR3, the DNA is TGTGTCAGCAGCCCCGACAGGTACAATGAGCAGTTCTTC. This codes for CVSSPDRYNEQFF. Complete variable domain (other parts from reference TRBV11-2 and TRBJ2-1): EAGVAQSPRYKIIEKRQSVAFWCNPISGHATLYWYQQILGQGPKLLIQFQNNGVVDDSQLPKDRFSAERLKGVDSTLKIQPAKLEDSAVYLCVSSPDRYNEQFFGPGTRLTVL.

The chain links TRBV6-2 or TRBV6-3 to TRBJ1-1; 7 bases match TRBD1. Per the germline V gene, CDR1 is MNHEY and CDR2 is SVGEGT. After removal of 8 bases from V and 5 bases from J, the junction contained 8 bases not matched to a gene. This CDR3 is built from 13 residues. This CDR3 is CASGGQSGTEAFF. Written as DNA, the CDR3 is TGTGCCAGCGGGGGACAGTCGGGAACTGAAGCTTTCTTT.

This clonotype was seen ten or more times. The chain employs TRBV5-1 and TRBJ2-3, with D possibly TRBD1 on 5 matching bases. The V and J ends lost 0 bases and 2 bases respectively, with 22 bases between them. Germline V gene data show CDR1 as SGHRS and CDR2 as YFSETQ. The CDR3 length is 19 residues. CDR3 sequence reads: CASSLGQRQPAIYTDTQYF. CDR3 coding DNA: TGCGCCAGCAGCTTGGGACAGCGACAGCCCGCCATATACACAGATACGCAGTATTTT.

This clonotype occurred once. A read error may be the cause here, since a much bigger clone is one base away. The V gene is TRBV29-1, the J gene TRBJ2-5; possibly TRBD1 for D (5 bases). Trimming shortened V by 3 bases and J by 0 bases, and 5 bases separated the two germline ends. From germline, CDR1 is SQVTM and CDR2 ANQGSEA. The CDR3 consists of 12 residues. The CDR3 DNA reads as TGCAGCGTTGACAGGGACCAAGAGACCCAGTACTTC. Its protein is CSVDRDQETQYF.

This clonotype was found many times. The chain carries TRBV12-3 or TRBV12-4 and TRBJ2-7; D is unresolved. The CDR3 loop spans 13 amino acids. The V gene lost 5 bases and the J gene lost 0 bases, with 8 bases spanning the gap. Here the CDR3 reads CASSIGLSYEQYF. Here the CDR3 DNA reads TGTGCCAGCAGTATCGGCCTCTCCTACGAGCAGTACTTC.

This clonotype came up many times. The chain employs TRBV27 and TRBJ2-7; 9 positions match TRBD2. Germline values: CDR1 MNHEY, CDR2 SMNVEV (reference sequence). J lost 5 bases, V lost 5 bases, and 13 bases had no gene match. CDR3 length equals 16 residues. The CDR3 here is CASSPIGLAGADEQYF. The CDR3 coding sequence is TGTGCCAGCAGTCCAATCGGTTTAGCGGGAGCGGACGAGCAGTACTTC.

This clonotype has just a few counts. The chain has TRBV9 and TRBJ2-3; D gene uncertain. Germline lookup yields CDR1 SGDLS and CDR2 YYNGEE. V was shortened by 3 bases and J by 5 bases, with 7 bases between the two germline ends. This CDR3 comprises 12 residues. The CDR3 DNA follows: TGTGCCAGCAGCGGGATCAAAGATACGCAGTATTTT. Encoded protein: CASSGIKDTQYF.

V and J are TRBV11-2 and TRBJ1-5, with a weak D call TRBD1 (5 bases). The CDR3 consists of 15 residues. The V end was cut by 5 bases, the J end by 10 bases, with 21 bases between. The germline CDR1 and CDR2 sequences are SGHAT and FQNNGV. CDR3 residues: CASSPASGQVKPQHF. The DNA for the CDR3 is TGTGCCAGCAGCCCGGCTTCGGGGCAGGTCAAACCCCAGCATTTT.

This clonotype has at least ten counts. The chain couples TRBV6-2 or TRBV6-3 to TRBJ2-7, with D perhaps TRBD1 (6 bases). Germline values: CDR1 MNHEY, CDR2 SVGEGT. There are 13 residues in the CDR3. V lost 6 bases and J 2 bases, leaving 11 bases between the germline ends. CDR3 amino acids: CASRKAGAYEQYF. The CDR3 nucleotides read TGTGCCAGCAGAAAGGCAGGGGCCTACGAGCAGTACTTC.

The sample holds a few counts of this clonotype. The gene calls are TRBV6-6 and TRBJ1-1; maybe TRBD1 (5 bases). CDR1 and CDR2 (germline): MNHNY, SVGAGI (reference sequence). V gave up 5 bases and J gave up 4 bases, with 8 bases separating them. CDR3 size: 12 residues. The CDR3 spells CASSVDSTEAFF. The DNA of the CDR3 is TGTGCCAGCAGTGTAGACAGCACTGAAGCTTTCTTT.

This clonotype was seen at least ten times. The CDR3 loop reads CASDGIRTSGRNEQFF. CDR3 nucleotide sequence: TGTGCCAGCGATGGAATTAGGACTAGCGGGAGAAATGAGCAGTTCTTC. The chain is built from TRBV28 and TRBJ2-1; the match to TRBD2 covers 13 bases. V lost 8 bases to trimming and J lost 7 bases; unmatched junction nucleotides: 11. The germline V gene has CDR1 MDHEN and CDR2 SYDVKM. CDR3 length: 16 amino acids.

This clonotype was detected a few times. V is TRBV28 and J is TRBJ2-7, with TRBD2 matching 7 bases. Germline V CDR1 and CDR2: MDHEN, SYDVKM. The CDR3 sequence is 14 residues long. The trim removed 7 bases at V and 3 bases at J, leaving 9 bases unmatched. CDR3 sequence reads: CASTSFGGGYEQYF. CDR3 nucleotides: TGTGCCAGCACCAGTTTTGGGGGGGGCTACGAGCAGTACTTC.

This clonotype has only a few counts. The CDR3 protein is CASTRTDISPLHF. The CDR3 DNA reads TGTGCCAGCACTAGGACAGATATTTCACCCCTCCACTTT. The chain employs TRBV12-3 or TRBV12-4 and TRBJ1-6; a weak D match, TRBD1 (6 bases). The CDR3 spans 13 residues. Between the trimmed V and J ends, which lost 7 bases and 9 bases, there was a span of 13 bases.

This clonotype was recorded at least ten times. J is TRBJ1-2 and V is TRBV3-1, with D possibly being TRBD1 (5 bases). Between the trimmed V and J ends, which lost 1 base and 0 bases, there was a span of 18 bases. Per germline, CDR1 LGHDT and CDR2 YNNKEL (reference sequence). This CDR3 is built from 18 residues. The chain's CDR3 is CASSQGRRRDGTNYGYTF. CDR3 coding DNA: TGTGCCAGCAGCCAAGGCCGCAGGAGGGACGGAACTAACTATGGCTACACCTTC.

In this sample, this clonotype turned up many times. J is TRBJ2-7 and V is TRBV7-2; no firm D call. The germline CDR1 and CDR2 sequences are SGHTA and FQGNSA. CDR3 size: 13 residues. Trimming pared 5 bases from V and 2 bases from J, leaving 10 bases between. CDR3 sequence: CASSAHTTYEQYF. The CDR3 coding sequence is TGTGCCAGCAGCGCCCACACTACCTACGAGCAGTACTTC.

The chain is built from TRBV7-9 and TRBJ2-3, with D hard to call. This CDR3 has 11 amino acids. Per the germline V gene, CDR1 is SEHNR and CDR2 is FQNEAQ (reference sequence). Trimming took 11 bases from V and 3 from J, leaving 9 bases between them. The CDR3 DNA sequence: TGTGCCCCAGGAAAAACAGATACGCAGTATTTT. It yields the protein CAPGKTDTQYF.

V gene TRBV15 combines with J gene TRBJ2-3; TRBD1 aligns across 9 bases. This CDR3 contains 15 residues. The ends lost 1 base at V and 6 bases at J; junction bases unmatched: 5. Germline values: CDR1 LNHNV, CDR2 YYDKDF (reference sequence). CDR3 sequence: CATSRGGQGTDTQYF. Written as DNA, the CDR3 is TGTGCCACCAGCAGAGGGGGACAGGGAACGGATACGCAGTATTTT.